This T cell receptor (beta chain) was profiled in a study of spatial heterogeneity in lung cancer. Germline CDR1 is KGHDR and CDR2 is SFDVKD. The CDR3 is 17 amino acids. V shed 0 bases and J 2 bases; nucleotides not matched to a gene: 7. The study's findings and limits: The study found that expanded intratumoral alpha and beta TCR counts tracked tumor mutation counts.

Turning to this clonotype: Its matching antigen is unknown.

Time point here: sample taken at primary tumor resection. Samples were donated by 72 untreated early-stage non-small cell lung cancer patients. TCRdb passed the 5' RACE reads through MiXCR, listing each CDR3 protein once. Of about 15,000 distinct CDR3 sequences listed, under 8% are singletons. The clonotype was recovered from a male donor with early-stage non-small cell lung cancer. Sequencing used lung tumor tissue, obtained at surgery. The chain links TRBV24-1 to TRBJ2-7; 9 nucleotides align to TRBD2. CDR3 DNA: TGTGCCACCAGTGATTTGCGTCTTAGCGGGGGCCCCTACGAGCAGTACGTC. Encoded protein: CATSDLRLSGGPYEQYV.